The present T cell receptor (beta chain) was sequenced within a study of lymphopenia after photon versus proton radiotherapy. A word on this clone: The antigen is not known.

Study results and caveats: Proton therapy kept repertoires fairly stable, unlike photons, which gained effector/memory cells.

Libraries were prepared by immunoSEQ multiplex PCR; TCRdb keeps only in-frame clonotypes and omits some of them. The table has around 150,000 clones, roughly nine tenths seen once. This CDR3 spans 12 amino acids. The V segment lost 5 bases and the J segment 9 bases; nucleotides outside the gene matches: 6. Germline-derived CDR1 and CDR2 are SGHVS and FQNEAQ. This clonotype was obtained from a man aged 50 to 59 with gastric cancer. The material was peripheral blood, obtained from a patient treated with photon-based radiotherapy. The rearrangement links TRBV7-8 to TRBJ2-7; TRBD1 aligns across 8 bases. The DNA of the CDR3 is TGTGCCAGCAGCGCCGACAGGGGAGGGCAGTACTTC. Amino acids: CASSADRGGQYF.